These 3 T cell receptor beta chains were sequenced from one sample in a study of T-cell memory formation after mild COVID-19. TCRdb processed the 5' RACE reads anew with MiXCR; each CDR3 protein has one entry. This sample has 550,000 to 600,000 distinct CDR3 sequences, with around 15% found just once. Sequenced: PBMCs or a T cell subset sorted from them (not recorded which). These receptors originate from an adult woman who had mild COVID-19 (a few samples of this study predate the infection). Cell type and time point are not known.

The table lists this clonotype with a few counts. The V call is TRBV18, the J call TRBJ2-1, with TRBD1 matching over 7 bases. CDR1 is KGHSH, CDR2 LQKENI, per germline. The V gene end was trimmed by 4 bases and the J gene end by 5 bases; junction bases not matched to a gene: 8. CDR3 length: 15 amino acids. CDR3 region: CASSLTTGRNNEQFF. CDR3 nucleotides: TGTGCCAGCTCACTCACGACAGGGCGGAACAATGAGCAGTTCTTC.

The gene calls are TRBV27 and TRBJ1-5, with a weak D call TRBD1 (6 bases). Germline CDR1 MNHEY, CDR2 SMNVEV (reference sequence). The V end lost 6 bases, the J end lost 4 bases, and 13 bases lay between the germline ends. The CDR3 is made up of 14 amino acids. The CDR3 reads CASRITGSNQPQHF. The DNA for the CDR3 is TGTGCCAGCAGGATAACAGGGAGTAATCAGCCCCAGCATTTT.

V usage is TRBV6-1 and J usage is TRBJ2-2; possibly TRBD1 for D (5 bases). V dropped 6 bases and J dropped 5 bases, with 10 bases sitting between them. Germline CDR1 MNHNS, CDR2 SASEGT. The CDR3 has 13 residues. This CDR3 is CASRQWTTGELFF. DNA for the CDR3: TGTGCCAGCAGGCAGTGGACAACCGGGGAGCTGTTTTTT.